This passage covers 25 T cell receptor beta chains from one sample sequenced in a study of OX40 agonist ivuxolimab in advanced cancers. This table comes from immunoSEQ multiplex PCR, and its TCRdb copy is limited to in-frame clones, with some not included. The table has around 77,000 clones, roughly 85% seen once. Sequences were derived from CD4+ or CD8+ T cells sorted from blood, sampled in a trial of the OX40 agonist ivuxolimab. Receptor source: an adult with an advanced solid tumor such as melanoma, head and neck, liver or kidney cancer.

Of note for this clone: No conserved phenylalanine or tryptophan is present at the end of the CDR3, so a read error is the likely explanation. It is unclear where the CDR3 begins or ends on the DNA, so no DNA is shown, and the CDR3 is as TCRdb lists it. The V and J genes are TRBV5-8 and TRBJ2-7; the table's D call of TRBD1 was not tested on the DNA. CDR1 SGHTS and CDR2 YDEGEE come from the germline V gene. Including both end residues, the CDR3 is 11 amino acids long. CDR3 sequence reads: CASSSFWNRGL.

The chain is built from TRBV6-5 and TRBJ2-7, with D hard to call. The V gene lost 5 bases and the J gene lost 7 bases, with 9 bases spanning the gap. The CDR3 extends over 11 amino acids. Germline V CDR1 and CDR2: MNHEY, SVGAGI. CDR3 loop: CASSELREQYF. The DNA of the CDR3 is TGTGCCAGCAGTGAATTGCGGGAGCAGTACTTC.

This rearrangement joins TRBV6-5 to TRBJ2-2; D call uncertain. The V gene lost 1 base and the J gene lost 4 bases, with 4 bases spanning the gap. CDR1 and CDR2 from the germline V gene are MNHEY and SVGAGI. This CDR3 has 13 residues. Here the CDR3 reads CASSYLGTGELFF. The CDR3 DNA reads as TGTGCCAGCAGTTACTTGGGCACCGGGGAGCTGTTTTTT.

Of note for this clone: One end of the junction does not line up with germline, which may come from a read error. CDR3 sequence: CASRDSVTNEKLFF. In DNA, the CDR3 is TGTGCTAGCAGGGACAGTGTAACTAATGAAAAACTGTTTTTT. V usage is TRBV7-7 and J usage is TRBJ1-4; 7 positions match TRBD1. The germline gives CDR1 SSHAT, CDR2 FNYEAQ (reference sequence). The CDR3 consists of 14 residues. The whole variable domain, filled in from reference TRBV7-7 and TRBJ1-4, reads GAGVSQSPRYKVTKRGQDVTLRCDPISSHATLYWYQQALGQGPEFLTYFNYEAQPDKSGLPSDRFSAERPEGSISTLTIQRTEQRDSAMYRCASRDSVTNEKLFFGSGTQLSVL.

V is TRBV27 and J is TRBJ2-3; a weak D match, TRBD2 (7 bases). The V end lost 5 bases, the J end lost 0 bases, and 18 bases lay between the germline ends. The germline V gene has CDR1 MNHEY and CDR2 SMNVEV (reference sequence). The CDR3 contains 17 residues. CDR3 loop: CASSPSYGGPSTDTQYF. The CDR3 DNA reads TGTGCCAGCAGTCCCTCCTACGGGGGGCCTAGCACAGATACGCAGTATTTT.

This chain connects TRBV9 to TRBJ2-7; D possibly corresponds to TRBD1 (6 bases). Trimming stripped 3 bases from V and 6 bases from J, with 22 bases between. This CDR3 region has 16 residues. CDR1 SGDLS and CDR2 YYNGEE come from the germline V gene. The CDR3 reads CASSATTGKRGGEQYF. Here the CDR3 DNA reads TGTGCCAGCAGCGCTACCACAGGGAAACGGGGTGGCGAGCAGTACTTC.

The chain combines TRBV5-1 with TRBJ2-7; 9 bases are shared with TRBD1. V shed 4 bases, J shed 3 bases, and the junction held 8 bases outside the gene matches. The length of the CDR3 is 15 residues. Germline loops: CDR1 SGHRS, CDR2 YFSETQ. CDR3 DNA sequence: TGCGCCAGCAGCCGGACGGGACAGGGTTACTACGAGCAGTACTTC. Amino acid sequence: CASSRTGQGYYEQYF.

V is TRBV19 and J is TRBJ1-6; D remains unclear. This CDR3 has 14 amino acids. Trimming removed 1 base at V and 8 bases at J, with 9 bases between. Germline V lookup: CDR1 LNHDA, CDR2 SQIVND (reference sequence). CDR3 DNA: TGTGCCAGTAGTATAGGGACCGCGCATTCACCCCTCCACTTT. Translated: CASSIGTAHSPLHF.

In its sample, this clone was seen once. J is TRBJ2-3 and V is TRBV9; TRBD1 aligns across 9 bases. The CDR3 extends over 16 amino acids. In germline, CDR1 is SGDLS, CDR2 YYNGEE. The V and J ends lost 4 bases and 0 bases, in that order; junction bases with no gene match: 6. The chain's CDR3 is CASSPRQGGSTDTQYF. In nucleotides, the CDR3 is TGTGCCAGCAGCCCGCGACAGGGGGGAAGCACAGATACGCAGTATTTT.

The chain carries TRBV10-3 and TRBJ1-1; 7 bases fit TRBD1. Germline V lookup: CDR1 ENHRY, CDR2 SYGVKD. The CDR3 spans 16 residues. V dropped 0 bases and J dropped 9; count of bases not matched to a gene: 13. The CDR3 sequence: CAISESVGQARKKAFF. CDR3 nucleotides: TGTGCCATCAGTGAGTCGGTAGGACAGGCCCGCAAAAAAGCTTTCTTT.

The chain has TRBV7-9 and TRBJ2-7; D not certain. The germline gives CDR1 SEHNR, CDR2 FQNEAQ (reference sequence). V was pared by 5 bases and J by 1 base, with 3 bases between. CDR3 length: 11 residues. CDR3 sequence: CASSKSYEQYF. CDR3 nucleotides: TGTGCCAGCAGCAAGTCCTACGAGCAGTACTTC.

The chain combines TRBV6-1 with TRBJ1-2; possible D gene TRBD1, 6 bases. The germline CDR1 and CDR2 sequences are MNHNS and SASEGT. V lost 7 bases, J lost 0 bases, and 15 bases lay in between. The CDR3 totals 15 residues. The DNA of the CDR3 is TGTGCCAGCATCCCGGGGCAGGGGCCTAACTATGGCTACACCTTC. Translation: CASIPGQGPNYGYTF.

The chain recombines TRBV7-2 with TRBJ1-6; tentatively, D is TRBD1 (6 bases). V dropped 3 bases and J dropped 9 bases, with 24 bases sitting between them. Per germline, CDR1 SGHTA and CDR2 FQGNSA. The CDR3 loop spans 18 amino acids. This chain's CDR3 is CASSLGDLWGHLRSPLHF. CDR3 bases: TGTGCCAGCAGCTTGGGAGACCTCTGGGGACACCTTCGTTCACCCCTCCACTTT.

The V call is TRBV6-5, the J call TRBJ1-2; tentatively, D is TRBD1 (5 bases). The germline V gene encodes CDR1 MNHEY and CDR2 SVGAGI. CDR3 length equals 14 residues. Trimming removed 2 bases at V and 6 bases at J, with 13 bases between. DNA of the CDR3: TGTGCCAGCAGTTACCCGCAGGGAGGGGATGGCTACACCTTC. It encodes CASSYPQGGDGYTF.

J is TRBJ2-7 and V is TRBV30; tentatively, D is TRBD1 (5 bases). The CDR3 sequence is 12 residues long. Looked up from germline, CDR1 is GTSNPN and CDR2 is SVGIG (reference sequence). The V and J ends lost 3 bases and 3 bases respectively, with 9 bases between them. The CDR3 loop reads CAWSPTVYEQYF. In DNA form, the CDR3 reads TGTGCCTGGAGCCCGACAGTCTACGAGCAGTACTTC.

The J gene is TRBJ1-2, the V gene TRBV19; TRBD1 is a possible D gene (5 bases). The CDR3 totals 14 residues. CDR1 and CDR2 from the germline V gene are LNHDA and SQIVND (reference sequence). V gave up 6 bases and J gave up 2 bases, with 13 bases separating them. As DNA, the CDR3 is TGTGCCAGTAGGCCGGGGGGAGGAAACTATGGCTACACCTTC. It codes for CASRPGGGNYGYTF.

The gene calls are TRBV4-2 and TRBJ1-2, with D possibly matching TRBD1 (5 bases). Trimming shortened V by 2 bases and J by 3 bases, and 10 bases separated the two germline ends. From germline, CDR1 is LGHNA and CDR2 YNFKEQ. This CDR3 comprises 14 residues. CDR3 nucleotide sequence: TGTGCCAGCAGCCAACCCGACAGAGACTATGGCTACACCTTC. It codes for CASSQPDRDYGYTF.

The rearrangement joins TRBV19 to TRBJ2-3, with 7 nucleotides matching TRBD1. V lost 7 bases to trimming and J lost 2 bases; unmatched junction nucleotides: 3. CDR1 is LNHDA and CDR2 is SQIVND in the germline V gene (reference sequence). The CDR3 runs to 13 residues. CDR3 protein: CASTDRDTDTQYF. The CDR3 region has the DNA TGTGCCAGTACTGACAGGGACACAGATACGCAGTATTTT.

This clone appeared a few times. This rearrangement joins TRBV14 to TRBJ2-5; 10 bases map to TRBD2. The V gene's germline CDR1 is SGHDN and CDR2 FVKESK. The CDR3 contains 14 residues. The trim removed 4 bases at V and 4 bases at J, leaving 3 bases unmatched. The CDR3 DNA reads as TGTGCCAGCAGCCGGGTAGCGGGGGGAGAGACCCAGTACTTC. Encoded protein: CASSRVAGGETQYF.

This sequence joins TRBV18 and TRBJ2-7; tentative D call: TRBD2 (6 bases). The germline gives CDR1 KGHSH, CDR2 LQKENI. This CDR3 comprises 15 residues. V shed 6 bases and J shed 0 bases, with 15 bases lying between them. The CDR3 bases are TGTGCCAGCTCTCCTCGGGACGGGAGCTCCTACGAGCAGTACTTC. This translates into CASSPRDGSSYEQYF.

A note on this clone: In the same sample, other DNA sequences code for this CDR3. The rearrangement uses TRBV2 and TRBJ1-1; no firm D call. The CDR3 sequence is 12 residues long. Germline V gives CDR1 SNHLY, CDR2 FYNNEI. V dropped 5 bases and J dropped 1 base, with 5 bases sitting between them. The CDR3 is CASSQQNTEAFF. In DNA form, the CDR3 reads TGTGCCAGCAGTCAGCAGAACACTGAAGCTTTCTTT.

A word on this clone: One end of the junction is discordant with germline, which a read error may explain. The genes are TRBV6-5 and TRBJ1-2; D is perhaps TRBD1 (5 bases). Per the germline V gene, CDR1 is MNHEY and CDR2 is SVGAGI. The CDR3 consists of 12 residues. CDR3 residues: CASSYSGGAPRF. The CDR3 DNA reads as TGTGCCAGCAGTTACTCGGGAGGGGCGCCTCGCTTC.

This clone was observed a single time. CDR3 coding DNA: TGCGCCAGCAGCTCGACAGGGATGAGCAATCAGCCCCAGCATTTT. Translating it yields CASSSTGMSNQPQHF. The V gene is TRBV5-1, the J gene TRBJ1-5; 7 bases align to TRBD1. Losses at the gene ends were 3 bases for V and 1 base for J; bases not matched to a gene: 4. The CDR3 covers 15 residues. Germline V gene data show CDR1 as SGHRS and CDR2 as YFSETQ.

As DNA, the CDR3 is TGCGCCAGCAGCCCCTCCTCGGGGGGTAGTTCCTATAATTCACCCCTCCACTTT. Translation: CASSPSSGGSSYNSPLHF. The chain uses TRBV5-1 and TRBJ1-6, with D possibly being TRBD1 (5 bases). V shed 4 bases and J shed 1 base, with 18 bases lying between them. The CDR3 has 18 residues. Per the germline V gene, CDR1 is SGHRS and CDR2 is YFSETQ.

The gene calls are TRBV6-5 and TRBJ1-2; TRBD1 matches 7 bases. CDR3 length: 14 residues. Germline V gene data show CDR1 as MNHEY and CDR2 as SVGAGI. After removal of 6 bases from V and 0 bases from J, the junction contained 4 bases not matched to a gene. DNA for the CDR3: TGTGCCAGCAGGGCGACAGGGTCTAACTATGGCTACACCTTC. Translated, it gives CASRATGSNYGYTF.